The next 25 T cell receptor beta chains were all read from a single sample in a study of T-cell reconstitution after alpha-beta-depleted transplantation in children. Construction of the TCRbeta library involved unique molecular identifiers. MiXCR, run by TCRdb on the PCR reads, gives a single entry per CDR3 protein. This sample has a few hundred thousand distinct CDR3 sequences, with 27% found just once. This material consisted of PBMCs, taken before TCRalphabeta/CD19-depleted stem cell transplant. These receptors were collected from a boy younger than two with Wiskott-Aldrich syndrome, due to receive a stem cell transplant.

This chain joins TRBV5-1 and TRBJ2-6; 9 bases align to TRBD1. This CDR3 contains 19 residues. J lost 2 bases, V lost 0 bases, and 9 bases had no gene match. Germline V CDR1 and CDR2: SGHRS, YFSETQ. CDR3 sequence: CASSLDGTGTLAGANVLTF. For the CDR3, the DNA is TGCGCCAGCAGCTTGGACGGGACAGGGACACTGGCTGGGGCCAACGTCCTGACTTTC.

V usage is TRBV12-3 or TRBV12-4 and J usage is TRBJ1-2, with 7 bases matching TRBD1. Germline trimming cut 5 bases from V and 4 bases from J; bases unmatched to any gene: 4. CDR3 length equals 13 residues. The CDR3 DNA follows: TGTGCCAGCAGTGCCACAGGGGCCTATGGCTACACCTTC. It translates to CASSATGAYGYTF.

The chain recombines TRBV20-1 with TRBJ2-5; 8 positions match TRBD1. V gave up 2 bases and J gave up 0 bases; unmatched junction bases: 5. Germline CDR1 is DFQATT and CDR2 is SNEGSKA (reference sequence). This CDR3 has 15 residues. CDR3 loop: CSARTDRDYQETQYF. CDR3 nucleotide sequence: TGCAGTGCTAGAACGGACAGGGATTACCAAGAGACCCAGTACTTC.

This clonotype has only a few counts. The V and J genes are TRBV5-1 and TRBJ2-7, with unresolved D. V was shortened by 1 base and J by 5 bases, with 13 bases between the two germline ends. From germline, CDR1 is SGHRS and CDR2 YFSETQ. The length of the CDR3 is 14 residues. Written as DNA, the CDR3 is TGCGCCAGCAGCTTGACAGATGGGATGGACGAGCAGTACTTC. This encodes CASSLTDGMDEQYF.

The V gene is TRBV5-1, the J gene TRBJ2-1; 7 nucleotides line up with TRBD2. V shed 2 bases and J 6 bases; nucleotides not matched to a gene: 8. The CDR3 spans 15 residues. Germline values: CDR1 SGHRS, CDR2 YFSETQ. The CDR3 DNA reads as TGCGCCAGCAGCTTCCTATCTAGCGGAGGCAATGAGCAGTTCTTC. It codes for CASSFLSSGGNEQFF.

The rearrangement links TRBV11-2 to TRBJ2-3; D remains unclear. Trimming took off 2 bases at V and 2 bases at J, with 20 bases between the two ends. The CDR3 spans 18 residues. Per the germline V gene, CDR1 is SGHAT and CDR2 is FQNNGV. CDR3: CASSLRAPSQASTDTQYF. CDR3 nucleotide sequence: TGTGCCAGCAGCTTACGAGCGCCAAGCCAAGCTTCCACAGATACGCAGTATTTT.

This clonotype was counted ten times or more. This rearrangement joins TRBV12-3 or TRBV12-4 to TRBJ2-5; D possibly corresponds to TRBD2 (5 bases). The V and J ends lost 4 bases and 5 bases respectively, with 14 bases between them. CDR3 size: 14 residues. CDR3 sequence: CASSSHDRGETQYF. DNA for the CDR3: TGTGCCAGCAGTTCCCATGACCGCGGGGAGACCCAGTACTTC.

In this sample, this clonotype turned up a few times. The V gene is TRBV20-1, the J gene TRBJ2-1, with D possibly called TRBD1 or TRBD2 (5 bases each). V was trimmed by 2 bases and J by 4 bases, leaving 18 bases between them. Germline V CDR1 and CDR2: DFQATT, SNEGSKA (reference sequence). The CDR3 contains 16 residues. CDR3 in amino acids: CSARIPEGRLYNEQFF. CDR3 sequence (DNA): TGCAGTGCTAGAATCCCCGAGGGACGGCTTTACAATGAGCAGTTCTTC.

The chain is built from TRBV5-1 and TRBJ2-1; D perhaps matches TRBD1 (6 bases). The CDR3 length is 12 residues. Germline V lookup: CDR1 SGHRS, CDR2 YFSETQ. The V end was cut by 5 bases, the J end by 7 bases, with 10 bases between. CDR3 amino acids: CASRQGGNEQFF. In nucleotides, the CDR3 is TGCGCCAGCAGACAGGGTGGTAATGAGCAGTTCTTC.

The chain couples TRBV20-1 to TRBJ2-1, with 11 bases lining up with TRBD2. Trimming cost V 3 bases and J 8 bases; bases outside gene matches: 9. The CDR3 runs to 15 residues. Germline CDR1 DFQATT, CDR2 SNEGSKA (reference sequence). CDR3 nucleotide sequence: TGCAGTGCTAGCCCACTAGCGGGAGTTGTCTATGAGCAGTTCTTC. Encoded protein: CSASPLAGVVYEQFF.

The rearrangement uses TRBV11-3 and TRBJ2-3; D not certain. Trimming left V 1 base short and J 4 bases short, with 6 bases between. The CDR3 totals 13 residues. CDR1 SGHNT and CDR2 YENEEA come from the germline V gene. This CDR3 reads CASSLGSADTQYF. The CDR3, as DNA: TGTGCCAGCAGCTTAGGTTCTGCAGATACGCAGTATTTT.

The V and J genes are TRBV20-1 and TRBJ2-1; 7 nucleotides agree with TRBD2. The CDR3 contains 15 residues. Trimming removed 1 base from V and 4 bases from J; junction bases left unmatched: 7. Germline V gives CDR1 DFQATT, CDR2 SNEGSKA (reference sequence). The CDR3 bases are TGCAGTGCTAGAGGAACGGGAGGCAGGTACAATGAGCAGTTCTTC. It encodes CSARGTGGRYNEQFF.

This clonotype was picked up a small number of times. The CDR3 region has the DNA TGTGCCAGCAGCTTATCAATGGGACTAGCAAACTACAATGAGCAGTTCTTC. Encoded protein: CASSLSMGLANYNEQFF. This sequence joins TRBV11-2 and TRBJ2-1; 9 bases fit TRBD2. The CDR3 is made up of 17 amino acids. Trimming at V came to 2 bases and at J to 3 bases, leaving 8 bases not matched to a gene. CDR1 is SGHAT and CDR2 is FQNNGV in the germline V gene. The full variable domain, its missing parts supplied by reference TRBV11-2 and TRBJ2-1, is EAGVAQSPRYKIIEKRQSVAFWCNPISGHATLYWYQQILGQGPKLLIQFQNNGVVDDSQLPKDRFSAERLKGVDSTLKIQPAKLEDSAVYLCASSLSMGLANYNEQFFGPGTRLTVL.

The V call is TRBV20-1, the J call TRBJ1-4; possibly TRBD1 for D (6 bases). Trimming cost V 3 bases and J 6 bases, with 14 bases left between them. Germline lookup yields CDR1 DFQATT and CDR2 SNEGSKA (reference sequence). The CDR3 contains 14 residues. CDR3 residues: CSARGGGAYEKLFF. CDR3 coding DNA: TGCAGTGCTAGGGGGGGGGGCGCTTATGAAAAACTGTTTTTT.

This chain uses TRBV7-9 with TRBJ1-2, with D possibly being TRBD1 (5 bases). This CDR3 has 14 residues. Germline V CDR1 and CDR2: SEHNR, FQNEAQ (reference sequence). V shed 2 bases and J shed 7 bases, with 14 bases lying between them. In DNA, the CDR3 is TGTGCCAGCAGCTTAATTCTGGGAGGGACTGGCTACACCTTC. It specifies CASSLILGGTGYTF.

The V gene is TRBV7-8, the J gene TRBJ2-7; the match to TRBD1 covers 10 bases. V lost 1 base, J lost 3 bases, and 6 bases stayed unmatched. The CDR3 runs to 16 residues. Germline V lookup: CDR1 SGHVS, CDR2 FQNEAQ. This CDR3 is CASSLGLGTGDYEQYF. The CDR3 DNA sequence: TGTGCCAGCAGCTTAGGGCTTGGGACAGGGGACTACGAGCAGTACTTC.

Only a few counts were recorded for this clonotype. This chain connects TRBV5-1 to TRBJ1-4, with no clear D. Trimming left V 5 bases short and J 0 bases short, with 11 bases between. CDR1 is SGHRS, CDR2 YFSETQ, per germline. CDR3 length: 15 amino acids. The DNA for the CDR3 is TGCGCCAGCAGAGAAACAGCTGCAACTAATGAAAAACTGTTTTTT. The encoded protein is CASRETAATNEKLFF.

Ten or more counts support this clonotype. The chain uses TRBV5-1 and TRBJ2-7, with D maybe TRBD1 (5 bases). The germline V gene has CDR1 SGHRS and CDR2 YFSETQ. The CDR3 totals 13 residues. V was trimmed by 2 bases and J by 3 bases, leaving 9 bases between them. The CDR3, as DNA: TGCGCCAGCAGCTTCCGGCAGGGCTACGAGCAGTACTTC. As protein: CASSFRQGYEQYF.

In this sample, this clonotype turned up a few times. The chain employs TRBV4-1 and TRBJ1-4; tentative D call: TRBD1 (5 bases). The germline V gene has CDR1 MGHRA and CDR2 YSYEKL. The V gene lost 4 bases and the J gene lost 4 bases, with 10 bases spanning the gap. CDR3 length equals 14 residues. The CDR3, as DNA: TGCGCCAGCAGCCCGGGACCTTTTAATGAAAAACTGTTTTTT. Encoded protein: CASSPGPFNEKLFF.

This clonotype was seen a handful of times. The chain combines TRBV28 with TRBJ2-5; D is uncertain. This CDR3 spans 13 amino acids. Trimming took 6 bases from V and 13 from J, leaving 21 bases between them. Germline V CDR1 and CDR2: MDHEN, SYDVKM. CDR3 coding DNA: TGTGCCAGCAGGTTTGACTTGGACGAAGTGAGGTACTTC. This translates into CASRFDLDEVRYF.

In its sample, this clonotype was seen a few times. The genes are TRBV11-2 and TRBJ2-3; D gene unclear. V dropped 8 bases and J dropped 7 bases, with 10 bases sitting between them. Germline CDR1 and CDR2: SGHAT and FQNNGV. This CDR3 has 11 amino acids. In nucleotides, the CDR3 is TGTGCCAGCTCCGAGTCTTATACGCAGTATTTT. This codes for CASSESYTQYF.

The chain joins TRBV5-1 to TRBJ2-1, with D perhaps matching TRBD2 (6 bases). Germline CDR1 SGHRS, CDR2 YFSETQ. V shed 4 bases and J shed 8 bases, with 16 bases lying between them. CDR3 length: 14 amino acids. This CDR3 is CASSTTGTLYEQFF. DNA for the CDR3: TGCGCCAGCAGCACCACCGGGACTCTATATGAGCAGTTCTTC. The full variable domain, in which reference TRBV5-1 and TRBJ2-1 provide the parts outside the CDR3, is KAGVTQTPRYLIKTRGQQVTLSCSPISGHRSVSWYQQTPGQGLQFLFEYFSETQRNKGNFPGRFSGRQFSNSRSEMNVSTLELGDSALYLCASSTTGTLYEQFFGPGTRLTVL.

This clonotype came up a few times. The chain joins TRBV5-1 to TRBJ2-1; the match to TRBD2 covers 10 bases. Losses at the gene ends were 1 base for V and 7 bases for J; bases not matched to a gene: 14. Germline CDR1 reads SGHRS; CDR2 reads YFSETQ. This CDR3 is built from 18 residues. The CDR3 coding sequence is TGCGCCAGCAGCTTGCAAGGGCTAGCGGGAGTTAGTGAGAATGAGCAGTTCTTC. Translated: CASSLQGLAGVSENEQFF.

The V call is TRBV20-1, the J call TRBJ1-2; weak D call: TRBD1 (5 bases). CDR1 is DFQATT, CDR2 SNEGSKA, per germline (reference sequence). This CDR3 comprises 13 residues. Trimming cost V 0 bases and J 8 bases, with 13 bases left between them. CDR3 sequence: CSARDPRAGGYTF. CDR3 DNA sequence: TGCAGTGCTAGAGATCCCAGGGCAGGAGGCTACACCTTC.

V and J are TRBV18 and TRBJ2-1; no firm D call. The germline V gene has CDR1 KGHSH and CDR2 LQKENI. The CDR3 has 17 residues. Trimming took off 1 base at V and 0 bases at J, with 13 bases between the two ends. The CDR3 DNA reads as TGTGCCAGCTCACCACGCGACTCCCCGAGCTCCTACAATGAGCAGTTCTTC. Translating gives CASSPRDSPSSYNEQFF.